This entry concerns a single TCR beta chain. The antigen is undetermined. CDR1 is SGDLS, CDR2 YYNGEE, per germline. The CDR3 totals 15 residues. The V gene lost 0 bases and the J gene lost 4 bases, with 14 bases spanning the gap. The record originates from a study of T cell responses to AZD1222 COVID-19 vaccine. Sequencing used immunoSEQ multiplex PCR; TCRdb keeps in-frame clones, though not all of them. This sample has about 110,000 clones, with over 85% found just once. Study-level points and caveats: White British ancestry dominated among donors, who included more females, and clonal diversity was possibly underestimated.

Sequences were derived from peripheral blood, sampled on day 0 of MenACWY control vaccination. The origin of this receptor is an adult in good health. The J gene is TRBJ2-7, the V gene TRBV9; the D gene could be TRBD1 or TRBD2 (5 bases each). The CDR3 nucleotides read TGTGCCAGCAGCGTAGGAGGGACGGACCCATACGAGCAGTACTTC. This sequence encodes CASSVGGTDPYEQYF.